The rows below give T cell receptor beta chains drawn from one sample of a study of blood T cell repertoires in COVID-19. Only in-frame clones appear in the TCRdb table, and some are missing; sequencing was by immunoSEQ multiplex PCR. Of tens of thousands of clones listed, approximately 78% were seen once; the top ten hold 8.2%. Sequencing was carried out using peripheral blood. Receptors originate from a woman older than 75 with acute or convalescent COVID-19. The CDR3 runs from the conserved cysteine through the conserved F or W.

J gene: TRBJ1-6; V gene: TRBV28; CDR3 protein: CASSPYDRESSPLHF
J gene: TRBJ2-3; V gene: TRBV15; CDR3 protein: CATSRGDFGGGRWQYF
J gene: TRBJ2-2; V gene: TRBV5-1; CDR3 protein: CASSPGTSKSSRAGELFF
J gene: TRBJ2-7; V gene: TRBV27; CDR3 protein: CASRTPGEYEQYF
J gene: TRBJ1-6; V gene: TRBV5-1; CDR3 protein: CASSLAQGQGNSPLHF
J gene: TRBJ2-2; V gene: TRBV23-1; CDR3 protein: CAVLASTGELFF
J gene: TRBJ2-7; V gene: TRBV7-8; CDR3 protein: CASSLGTSGKYEQYF
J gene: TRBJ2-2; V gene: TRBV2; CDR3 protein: CASRGQNTGELFF
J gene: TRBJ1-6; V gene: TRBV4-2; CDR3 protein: CASSPRAPTDPNSPLHF
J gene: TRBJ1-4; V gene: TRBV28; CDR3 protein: CASSVQGGNEKLFF
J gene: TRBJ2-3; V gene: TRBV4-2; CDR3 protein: CASSQAITSGRNTQYF
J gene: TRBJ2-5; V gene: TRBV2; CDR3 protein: CASRERVIQETQYF
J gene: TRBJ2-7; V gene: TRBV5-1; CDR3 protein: CASSSQTRQGTDEQYF
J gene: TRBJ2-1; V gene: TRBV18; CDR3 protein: CASSRGQGSYNEQFF
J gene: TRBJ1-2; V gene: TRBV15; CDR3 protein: CATSRDWGGPSTF
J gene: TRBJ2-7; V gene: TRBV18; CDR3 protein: CASSPERGSYEQYF
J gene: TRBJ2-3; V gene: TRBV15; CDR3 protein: CATSRGIGGRATDTQYF
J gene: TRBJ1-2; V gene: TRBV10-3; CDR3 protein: CAINRPGTGGAGGYTF
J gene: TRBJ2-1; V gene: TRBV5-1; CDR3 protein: CASSLVGLAGGSSYNEQFF
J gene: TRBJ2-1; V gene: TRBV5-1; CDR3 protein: CASSSRGELSEQFF